The present TCR beta chain was sequenced within a study of T cell responses to AZD1222 COVID-19 vaccine. The repertoire was sequenced with immunoSEQ multiplex PCR; TCRdb's copy has only in-frame clones and lacks some. The sample holds 90,000 to 150,000 clones, 85% to 90% seen once. The CDR3 is made up of 14 amino acids. V shed 6 bases, J shed 4 bases, and the junction held 6 bases outside the gene matches. The germline V gene has CDR1 MDHEN and CDR2 SYDVKM. Study outcomes and limitations: Donors were chiefly white British, with a greater number of females, and clonal diversity was perhaps underestimated.

Regarding this clone: The antigen is undetermined.

The sequencing here drew on peripheral blood, taken on day 0 of AZD1222 vaccination. The rearrangement uses TRBV28 and TRBJ2-3; TRBD2 matches 8 bases. The TCR originated in an adult in good health. CDR3 DNA: TGTGCCAGCAGGAGAGCGGGAGAATCAGATACGCAGTATTTT. Translated, it gives CASRRAGESDTQYF. Full variable domain (outside the CDR3, taken from reference TRBV28 and TRBJ2-3): DVKVTQSSRYLVKRTGEKVFLECVQDMDHENMFWYRQDPGLGLRLIYFSYDVKMKEKGDIPEGYSVSREKKERFSLILESASTNQTSMYLCASRRAGESDTQYFGPGTRLTVL.